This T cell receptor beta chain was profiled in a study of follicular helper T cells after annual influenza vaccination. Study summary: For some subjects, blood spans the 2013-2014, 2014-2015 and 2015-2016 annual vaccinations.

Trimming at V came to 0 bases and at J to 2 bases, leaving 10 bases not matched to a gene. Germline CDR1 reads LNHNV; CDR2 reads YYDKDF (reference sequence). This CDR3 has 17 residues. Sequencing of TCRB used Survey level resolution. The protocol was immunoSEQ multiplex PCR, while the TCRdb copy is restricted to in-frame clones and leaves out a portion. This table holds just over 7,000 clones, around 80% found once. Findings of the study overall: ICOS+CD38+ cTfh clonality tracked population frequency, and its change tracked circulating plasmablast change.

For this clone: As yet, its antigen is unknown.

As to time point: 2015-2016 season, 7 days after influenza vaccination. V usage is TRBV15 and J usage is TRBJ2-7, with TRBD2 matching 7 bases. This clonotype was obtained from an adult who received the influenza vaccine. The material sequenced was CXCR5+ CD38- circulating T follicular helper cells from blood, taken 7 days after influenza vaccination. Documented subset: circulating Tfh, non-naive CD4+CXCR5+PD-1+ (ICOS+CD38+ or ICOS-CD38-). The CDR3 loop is CATSRDMASGFAYEQYF. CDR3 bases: TGTGCCACCAGCAGAGATATGGCTAGCGGATTTGCCTACGAGCAGTACTTC.